This TCR beta chain was sequenced in a study of cytomegalovirus exposure and HLA in healthy donors. 13 Jbeta primers and 60 Vbeta primers were used for the PCR. The repertoire was sequenced with immunoSEQ multiplex PCR; TCRdb's copy has only in-frame clones and lacks some. The sample shows 170,000 or so clones, around 79% of them seen only once. V lost 4 bases, J lost 6 bases, and 7 bases stayed unmatched. The germline V gene encodes CDR1 SGHRS and CDR2 YFSETQ. The CDR3 is 14 residues long. This sequence joins TRBV5-1 and TRBJ1-5; 7 positions match TRBD1. Sequencing input: PBMCs. The clonotype originates from a woman in her thirties or forties in good health and CMV-seronegative. CDR3 nucleotide sequence: TGCGCCAGCAGCCCAGGGGGTTTGATTCAGCCCCAGCATTTT. Its translation is CASSPGGLIQPQHF.